This T cell receptor beta chain came from a study of identical twins' blood T cells. This CDR3 region has 14 residues. Germline V gene sequence: CDR1 SQVTM, CDR2 ANQGSEA. The V segment lost 6 bases and the J segment 7 bases; nucleotides outside the gene matches: 14. Both ends of each TCR cDNA library bore sample-specific barcodes. TCRdb redid the calling of the 5' RACE reads with MiXCR, one entry per CDR3 protein. Found here are hundreds of thousands of distinct CDR3 sequences, more than 25% of them singletons; the top ten hold about 6%. The TCR sequence derives from a woman between 18 and 55 years old in good health. The chain uses TRBV29-1 and TRBJ1-2; TRBD1 agrees at 7 bases. Material: PBMCs. Written as DNA, the CDR3 is TGCAGCGTAGACCCGGGACAGACAGTTGGTGGCTACACCTTC. Translated, it gives CSVDPGQTVGGYTF.